The present TCR beta chain was sequenced within a study of cytomegalovirus exposure and HLA in healthy donors. Study outcomes and limitations: The study flagged roughly 160 TCR beta chains as cytomegalovirus-associated. More than 15,000 TCR beta sequences were associated with HLA alleles at 0.05 false discovery rate in a later analysis. Among immune exposure information, only CMV serostatus was available.

Notes on this clone: Its specificity is unknown.

The length of the CDR3 is 19 residues. V shed 1 base, J shed 4 bases, and the junction held 12 bases outside the gene matches. Germline CDR1 MGHRA, CDR2 YSYEKL. Primers for the PCR totalled 60 Vbeta and 13 Jbeta. Clones were read by immunoSEQ multiplex PCR, and TCRdb kept only the in-frame ones, dropping some. Among over 150,000 clones listed, 70% to 85% were seen once. This TCR was sampled from a man aged 35 to 55 in good health and CMV-seronegative. This chain uses TRBV4-1 with TRBJ2-3; 12 positions match TRBD2. Source material: PBMCs. CDR3 coding DNA: TGCGCCAGCAGCCAAGCACTAGCGGGGGGCCCCGGGGTGGCAGATACGCAGTATTTT. Amino acids: CASSQALAGGPGVADTQYF.